Listed below are T cell receptor beta chains from one sample, sequenced in a study of T cells in Graves' hyperthyroidism and ophthalmopathy. In TCRdb, the multiplex PCR reads were re-called with MiXCR into one record per CDR3 protein. Of around 300,000 distinct CDR3 sequences listed, 12% to 15% are singletons. The sequenced material came from blood. The origin of the receptors is a woman in her 40s with Graves' hyperthyroidism. Both conserved end residues are part of each CDR3. Fields, in order: D gene, J gene, V gene, clone size, CDR3 DNA, CDR3 protein. D genes are given only for firm matches. Rows may omit the clone size; those that give it use once, few, many or a size class.

>-|TRBJ1-6|TRBV15|few
TGTGCCACCAGCAGAGTCGGGAATTCACCCCTCCACTTT
CATSRVGNSPLHF
>TRBD2|TRBJ2-3|TRBV5-1|many
TGCGCCAGCAGCTCATACCTAGCGGGAGGTCGAGGCACAGATACGCAGTATTTT
CASSSYLAGGRGTDTQYF
>TRBD2|TRBJ2-7|TRBV7-9|many
TGTGCCAGCAGCTCAAGCGGGAACGAGCAGTACTTC
CASSSSGNEQYF
>TRBD1|TRBJ1-4|TRBV14|-
TGTGCCAGCAGCCCGCGGGGGACAGGGTACGAAAAACTGTTTTTT
CASSPRGTGYEKLFF
>-|TRBJ2-7|TRBV19|many
TGTGCCAGTACTCCGGGGACACAAAACCCCTACGAGCAGTACTTC
CASTPGTQNPYEQYF
>TRBD2|TRBJ2-1|TRBV19|many
TGTGCCAGTACAGGACTAGCGGGAGAGAGTAATGAGCAGTTCTTC
CASTGLAGESNEQFF
>-|TRBJ1-4|TRBV4-1|-
TGCGCCAGCAGACGGGGAGGAGTCGATGAAAAACTGTTTTTT
CASRRGGVDEKLFF
>TRBD2|TRBJ2-3|TRBV19|few
TGTGCCAGTAGTCCGGGGGGGACTAGCGGGCAAAATACGCAGTATTTT
CASSPGGTSGQNTQYF
>-|TRBJ1-1|TRBV7-9|many
TGTGCCAGCAGATTCGACGGTAACACTGAAGCTTTCTTT
CASRFDGNTEAFF
>-|TRBJ2-5|TRBV6-1|many
TGTGCCAGCAGTCGAAAAGAGACCCAGTACTTC
CASSRKETQYF
>-|TRBJ2-7|TRBV20-1|-
TGCAGTGCTAGTCTCTGGTCCCACGAGCAGTACTTC
CSASLWSHEQYF
>-|TRBJ1-1|TRBV28|-
TGTGCCAGCAGTTTGTGGACAGAGAACACTGAAGCTTTCTTT
CASSLWTENTEAFF
>TRBD2|TRBJ2-1|TRBV12-3/TRBV12-4|-
TGTGCCAGCAGCCAAGCGGCAGGGCTGGGGACTAGTCGGATTTATGAGCAGTTCTTC
CASSQAAGLGTSRIYEQFF
>-|TRBJ2-1|TRBV20-1|-
TGCAGTGCTAGGGGCCGTATGAGCTCCTACAATGAGCAGTTCTTC
CSARGRMSSYNEQFF
>-|TRBJ2-5|TRBV9|-
TGTGCCAGCAGCGCATCCAGGGGGGCAATGGGGACCCAGTACTTC
CASSASRGAMGTQYF
>TRBD2|TRBJ2-1|TRBV12-5|many
TGTGCTAGCGTTGAGGGGCGGGAGAACTGGGTCAATGAGCAGTTCTTC
CASVEGRENWVNEQFF
>TRBD2|TRBJ2-2|TRBV19|many
TGTGCCAGTAGGACCACTAGCGGGAGCGTCACCGGGGAGCTGTTTTTT
CASRTTSGSVTGELFF
>-|TRBJ1-2|TRBV18|few
TGTGCCAGCTCATCGGACAAGAACTATGGCTACACCTTC
CASSSDKNYGYTF
>TRBD1|TRBJ2-5|TRBV5-1|few
TGCGCCAGCAGCTTGTCCGATGGCGGCAGGGGGCTTCAAGAGACCCAGTACTTC
CASSLSDGGRGLQETQYF
>TRBD2|TRBJ2-7|TRBV27|-
TGTGCCAGCAGCCCATTTATAGCGGGAGGGAACGAGCAGTACTTC
CASSPFIAGGNEQYF
>-|TRBJ1-4|TRBV5-1|few
TGCGCCAGCAGCCTATCGCGGGCAACTAATGAAAAACTGTTTTTT
CASSLSRATNEKLFF
>TRBD2|TRBJ2-1|TRBV6-2/TRBV6-3|few
TGTGCCAGCAGTTACTCGAACTGGGGGGGTGAGCAGTTCTTC
CASSYSNWGGEQFF
>-|TRBJ1-2|TRBV12-3/TRBV12-4|many
TGTGCCAGCAGTTCACAGGAAAACTATGGCTACACCTTC
CASSSQENYGYTF
>-|TRBJ2-2|TRBV27|many
TGTGCCAGCGGTCGCAGTACGAACACCGGGGAGCTGTTTTTT
CASGRSTNTGELFF
>-|TRBJ1-1|TRBV4-1|-
TGCGCCAGCAGCCAATACTCCATGCAAACTGAAGCTTTCTTT
CASSQYSMQTEAFF
>-|TRBJ2-3|TRBV9|few
TGTGCCAGCAGCGTTATAACAGCTAGCACAGATACGCAGTATTTT
CASSVITASTDTQYF
>TRBD2|TRBJ2-5|TRBV6-6|many
TGTGCCAGCAGTTACAGGGAGGGAGAGACCCAGTACTTC
CASSYREGETQYF
>TRBD2|TRBJ2-3|TRBV2|many
TGTGCCAGCAGAGTAACTAGCGGGGGCGGAGATACGCAGTATTTT
CASRVTSGGGDTQYF
>-|TRBJ2-7|TRBV3-1|few
TGTGCCAGCAGCCAAACCTCAGGGTTGCCCTACGAGCAGTACTTC
CASSQTSGLPYEQYF
>TRBD2|TRBJ2-2|TRBV7-2|-
TGTGCCAGCAGTCCGCCCGGGACTAGCAGCACCGGGGAGCTGTTTTTT
CASSPPGTSSTGELFF
>-|TRBJ1-2|TRBV12-3/TRBV12-4|-
TGTGCCAGCAGTAACAGGGCCTATGGCTACACCTTC
CASSNRAYGYTF
>-|TRBJ1-5|TRBV2|many
TGTGCCAGCAGTGAGGAGGGAGGCAGCAATCAGCCCCAGCATTTT
CASSEEGGSNQPQHF
>TRBD1|TRBJ1-2|TRBV27|many
TGTGCCAGCAGTTGGGGGACAGGGAACCCGGGGGGCTACACCTTC
CASSWGTGNPGGYTF
>TRBD2|TRBJ2-1|TRBV7-9|few
TGTGCCAGCAGCGCTCAGGGACTAGCGGGAGGGCCGGAGCAGTTCTTC
CASSAQGLAGGPEQFF
>-|TRBJ1-5|TRBV11-2|many
TGTGCCAGCAGCTCGCAGAGGCATCAGCCCCAGCATTTT
CASSSQRHQPQHF
>-|TRBJ1-5|TRBV6-1|many
TGTGCCAGCACCGAATCGTGGGGACAGCCCCAGCATTTT
CASTESWGQPQHF
>-|TRBJ1-2|TRBV2|many
TGTGCCAGCAGTGAATCCGGACAGAGCTATGGCTACACCTTC
CASSESGQSYGYTF
>TRBD1|TRBJ1-1|TRBV12-3/TRBV12-4|-
TGTGCCAGCGGTCCCCCAGGGGGGGCGAGGACTGAAGCTTTCTTT
CASGPPGGARTEAFF
>-|TRBJ2-1|TRBV10-3|-
TGTGCCGCCATCAGTAGGGGGAATGAGCAGTTCTTC
CAAISRGNEQFF
>-|TRBJ2-7|TRBV15|many
TGTGCCACCTCCCCAGACAGGCGATTTCTCGAGCAGTACTTC
CATSPDRRFLEQYF
>-|TRBJ2-5|TRBV2|many
TGTGCCAGCAGTCCCTCGAGGTCGGGCCAAGAGACCCAGTACTTC
CASSPSRSGQETQYF
>-|TRBJ1-1|TRBV20-1|many
TGCAGTGCTACCCGGGACCTCACTGAAGCTTTCTTT
CSATRDLTEAFF
>TRBD2|TRBJ2-7|TRBV28|many
TGTGCCAGCAGTCCAGCGGGAGTTTACGAGCAGTACTTC
CASSPAGVYEQYF
>TRBD1|TRBJ2-3|TRBV15|-
TGTGCCACCAGCATCGGACAGGGGGTCGCAGATACGCAGTATTTT
CATSIGQGVADTQYF
>-|TRBJ1-1|TRBV30|many
TGTGCCTGGAGCCAGGGGAGTTTCGTGGGCACTGAAGCTTTCTTT
CAWSQGSFVGTEAFF